The 7 T cell receptor beta chains in this list originate from one sample, sequenced in a study of blood T cell repertoires in COVID-19. The assay was immunoSEQ multiplex PCR, and TCRdb's table has in-frame clones only and misses some. The table shows about 120,000 clones, with around 85% occurring only once. The sequenced sample consisted of peripheral blood. The receptor set was obtained from a man in his 60s with acute or convalescent COVID-19.

This sequence joins TRBV19 and TRBJ1-5; 8 bases map to TRBD1. Germline assignment: CDR1 LNHDA and CDR2 SQIVND (reference sequence). This CDR3 spans 13 amino acids. After removal of 5 bases from V and 5 bases from J, the junction contained 2 bases not matched to a gene. The CDR3 region has the DNA TGTGCCAGTAGTGGCAGGGGGCATCAGCCCCAGCATTTT. It is translated as CASSGRGHQPQHF. The whole variable domain, remainder taken from reference TRBV19 and TRBJ1-5, is DGGITQSPKYLFRKEGQNVTLSCEQNLNHDAMYWYRQDPGQGLRLIYYSQIVNDFQKGDIAEGYSVSREKKESFPLTVTSAQKNPTAFYLCASSGRGHQPQHFGDGTRLSIL.

The V gene is TRBV6-6, the J gene TRBJ1-5, with D maybe TRBD1 (5 bases). Germline CDR1 MNHNY, CDR2 SVGAGI (reference sequence). The V end lost 2 bases, the J end lost 5 bases, and 13 bases lay between the germline ends. The CDR3 contains 15 residues. CDR3 region: CASSYNPGSHQPQHF. The CDR3 DNA reads TGTGCCAGCAGTTACAATCCAGGGTCCCATCAGCCCCAGCATTTT.

The chain employs TRBV4-3 and TRBJ1-3; 9 positions agree with TRBD1. V lost 1 base, J lost 7 bases, and 8 bases stayed unmatched. Per the germline V gene, CDR1 is LGHNA and CDR2 is YSLEER. CDR3 length: 16 amino acids. The CDR3 coding sequence is TGCGCCAGCAGCCAAGCCGGGACAGGGAGAGGTAACACCATATATTTT. This translates into CASSQAGTGRGNTIYF.

The chain combines TRBV15 with TRBJ2-1; 9 nucleotides line up with TRBD2. J lost 10 bases, V lost 0 bases, and 4 bases had no gene match. Germline CDR1 and CDR2: LNHNV and YYDKDF (reference sequence). CDR3 length: 14 residues. This CDR3 reads CATSRDSGSGEQFF. CDR3 in DNA: TGTGCCACCAGCAGAGATAGCGGGAGTGGGGAGCAGTTCTTC.

The gene calls are TRBV19 and TRBJ2-4; 7 bases are shared with TRBD2. Germline lookup yields CDR1 LNHDA and CDR2 SQIVND (reference sequence). This CDR3 is 17 amino acids long. The ends lost 5 bases at V and 3 bases at J; junction bases unmatched: 13. The CDR3 sequence is CASSARREGGGKNIQYF. Written as DNA, the CDR3 is TGTGCCAGTAGTGCCCGGAGGGAGGGTGGAGGCAAAAACATTCAGTACTTC.

This chain links TRBV7-2 with TRBJ2-1; 14 bases agree with TRBD2. The germline V gene has CDR1 SGHTA and CDR2 FQGNSA. This CDR3 spans 16 amino acids. The junction had 3 bases not matched to a gene; V was cut back by 1 base and J by 7 bases. CDR3 residues: CASSLEGTSGSNEQFF. Written as DNA, the CDR3 is TGTGCCAGCAGCTTAGAGGGGACTAGCGGGAGTAATGAGCAGTTCTTC.

This clone was detected only a few times. The chain joins TRBV11-3 to TRBJ2-5, with 8 bases that match TRBD1. With 6 bases clipped from V and 9 bases from J, the junction kept 12 bases outside the gene matches. In germline, CDR1 is SGHNT, CDR2 YENEEA. CDR3 size: 14 residues. The CDR3 protein is CASSPGRGPEAQYF. CDR3 DNA: TGTGCCAGCAGTCCAGGCAGGGGGCCGGAGGCCCAGTACTTC.